The subject of this entry is one T cell receptor (beta chain). Its antigen is as yet unknown. Sequencing was performed with immunoSEQ multiplex PCR; in TCRdb, only in-frame clones are kept and a portion is missing. The table includes over 7,000 clones, 70% to 80% detected once. The sample is drawn from a study of tumor-infiltrating lymphocytes in localized non-small cell lung cancer. Study summary: Patients included smokers and never-smokers with various histologies, some sampled after neoadjuvant chemotherapy. From each patient, both tumor and uninvolved lung, non-adjacent to tumor, were sampled. Study-level points and caveats: No T-cell fraction difference was seen between IM1 and IM2 tumors. Only some patients had TCR sequencing, depending on available tissue.

V was trimmed by 0 bases and J by 6 bases, leaving 9 bases between them. The CDR3 is made up of 14 amino acids. Per the germline V gene, CDR1 is SGHVS and CDR2 is FQNEAQ. The chain links TRBV7-8 to TRBJ2-1; TRBD1 is a possible D gene (6 bases). The source material was uninvolved lung tissue not adjacent to the tumor. The source of this sequence is a human donor with non-small cell lung cancer. CDR3: CASSLAGQFNEQFF. As DNA, the CDR3 is TGTGCCAGCAGCTTAGCCGGACAGTTCAATGAGCAGTTCTTC.